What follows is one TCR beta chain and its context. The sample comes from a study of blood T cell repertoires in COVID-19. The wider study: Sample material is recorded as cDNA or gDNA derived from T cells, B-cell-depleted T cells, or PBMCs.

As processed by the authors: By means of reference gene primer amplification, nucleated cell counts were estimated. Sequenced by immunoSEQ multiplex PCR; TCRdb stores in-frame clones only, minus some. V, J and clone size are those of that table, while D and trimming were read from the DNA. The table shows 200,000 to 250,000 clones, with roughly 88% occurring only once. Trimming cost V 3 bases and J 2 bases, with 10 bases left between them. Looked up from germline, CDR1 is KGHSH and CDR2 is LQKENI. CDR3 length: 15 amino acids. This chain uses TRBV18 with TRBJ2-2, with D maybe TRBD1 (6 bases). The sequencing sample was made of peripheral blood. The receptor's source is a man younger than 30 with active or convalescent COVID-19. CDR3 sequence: CASSPQQGNTGELFF. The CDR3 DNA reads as TGTGCCAGCTCACCTCAACAGGGTAACACCGGGGAGCTGTTTTTT.